These 13 T cell receptor beta chains came from one sample sequenced in a study of PD-L1 blockade in urothelial cancer. Time point of the sample: peripheral blood 6 weeks after treatment start. Only in-frame clones appear in the TCRdb table, and some are missing; sequencing was by immunoSEQ multiplex PCR. The sample consists of about 45,000 clones, 83% of them appearing once. The source material was PBMCs, sampled around atezolizumab (anti-PD-L1) treatment. Receptor source: a man between 60 and 75 years old with urothelial cancer.

This chain connects TRBV28 to TRBJ1-2, with D perhaps TRBD1 (5 bases). The ends were cut back, 5 bases at V and 7 bases at J, with 14 bases in the middle. Germline V gives CDR1 MDHEN, CDR2 SYDVKM. This CDR3 spans 13 amino acids. CDR3 sequence: CASSSLGRGGYTF. DNA for the CDR3: TGTGCCAGCAGTAGTTTGGGTAGGGGTGGCTACACCTTC.

This clone showed up just once. The CDR3 is CASRGDNSYEQYF. CDR3 bases: TGTGCCAGCAGGGGGGACAACTCCTACGAGCAGTACTTC. V is TRBV2 and J is TRBJ2-7, with a weak D call TRBD1 (6 bases). The CDR3 covers 13 residues. Deletions cut 6 bases from V and 0 bases from J, with 9 bases between. Germline assignment: CDR1 SNHLY and CDR2 FYNNEI.

The chain couples TRBV6-5 to TRBJ1-1; D perhaps matches TRBD1 (5 bases). CDR1 MNHEY and CDR2 SVGAGI come from the germline V gene. CDR3 length: 13 residues. Trimming shortened V by 2 bases and J by 8 bases, and 12 bases separated the two germline ends. CDR3: CASSYGRGREAFF. Written as DNA, the CDR3 is TGTGCCAGCAGTTACGGGAGGGGCAGGGAAGCTTTCTTT.

This CDR3 reads CASRQGLGKNIQYF. DNA for the CDR3: TGTGCCAGTAGACAGGGGCTGGGCAAAAACATTCAGTACTTC. This sequence joins TRBV19 and TRBJ2-4, with 7 bases lining up with TRBD1. Germline V lookup: CDR1 LNHDA, CDR2 SQIVND (reference sequence). Losses at the gene ends were 6 bases for V and 3 bases for J; bases not matched to a gene: 5. CDR3 length: 14 amino acids.

The rearrangement links TRBV28 to TRBJ1-4; D might be TRBD1 (6 bases). This CDR3 comprises 16 residues. The germline V gene has CDR1 MDHEN and CDR2 SYDVKM. V lost 5 bases and J lost 2, with 15 bases in between. CDR3 in DNA: TGTGCCAGCAGTCGCCGGGGGGGGGCGACTAATGAAAAACTGTTTTTT. Residues: CASSRRGGATNEKLFF.

This clone appeared a single time. This chain links TRBV9 with TRBJ2-7, with D tentatively TRBD1 (5 bases). Per the germline V gene, CDR1 is SGDLS and CDR2 is YYNGEE. V lost 0 bases, J lost 6 bases, and 13 bases lay in between. CDR3 length: 14 amino acids. The CDR3: CASSVDGASLEQYF. Written as DNA, the CDR3 is TGTGCCAGCAGCGTAGATGGGGCTTCTCTCGAGCAGTACTTC.

This CDR3 reads CASSSGQGNTGELFF. The CDR3 DNA reads as TGTGCCAGCAGTTCGGGACAGGGAAACACCGGGGAGCTGTTTTTT. V is TRBV7-3 and J is TRBJ2-2; 9 bases agree with TRBD1. This CDR3 comprises 15 residues. Germline values: CDR1 SGHTA, CDR2 FQGTGA. V lost 6 bases and J lost 2; bases outside the gene matches: 4.

The chain recombines TRBV5-1 with TRBJ2-2; 8 positions match TRBD1. V trimming: 2 bases; J trimming: 7 bases; junction bases outside the gene matches: 10. The CDR3 runs to 16 residues. Germline CDR1 reads SGHRS; CDR2 reads YFSETQ. The CDR3 coding sequence is TGCGCCAGCAGCTTATGGACAGGGCAGGAAAACGGGGAGCTGTTTTTT. Its protein is CASSLWTGQENGELFF.

This clone was counted only a few times. This chain links TRBV4-1 with TRBJ1-3; D gene ambiguous. CDR1 is MGHRA and CDR2 is YSYEKL in the germline V gene. Trimming shortened V by 4 bases and J by 8 bases, and 12 bases separated the two germline ends. The CDR3 runs to 13 residues. This chain's CDR3 is CASSPAFADTIYF. CDR3 DNA: TGCGCCAGCAGCCCAGCATTTGCGGACACCATATATTTT.

J is TRBJ1-2 and V is TRBV27, with a weak D call TRBD1 (5 bases). The V and J ends lost 1 base and 3 bases respectively, with 9 bases between them. Germline values: CDR1 MNHEY, CDR2 SMNVEV (reference sequence). This CDR3 contains 14 residues. The CDR3 loop is CASSLFAGHYGYTF. For the CDR3, the DNA is TGTGCCAGCAGTTTATTTGCGGGGCACTATGGCTACACCTTC.

V gene TRBV2 combines with J gene TRBJ2-1, with a weak D call TRBD2 (6 bases). Trimming left V 2 bases short and J 0 bases short, with 14 bases between. CDR3 length equals 17 residues. CDR1 SNHLY and CDR2 FYNNEI come from the germline V gene. CDR3 amino acids: CASSERGAGGSYNEQFF. CDR3 bases: TGTGCCAGCAGTGAAAGAGGGGCCGGGGGCTCCTACAATGAGCAGTTCTTC.

This clone was counted only a few times. The J gene is TRBJ2-5, the V gene TRBV9; 9 positions agree with TRBD1. From germline, CDR1 is SGDLS and CDR2 YYNGEE. V gave up 5 bases and J gave up 5 bases; unmatched junction bases: 10. This CDR3 comprises 15 residues. The CDR3 sequence: CASSLQGAIRETQYF. The CDR3 DNA sequence: TGTGCCAGCAGTTTACAGGGGGCCATCCGGGAGACCCAGTACTTC.

This clone was seen only a few times. The chain couples TRBV4-1 to TRBJ1-1; TRBD1 matches 7 bases. The V gene end was trimmed by 4 bases and the J gene end by 6 bases; junction bases not matched to a gene: 8. The germline V gene has CDR1 MGHRA and CDR2 YSYEKL. The CDR3 consists of 14 residues. The CDR3 reads CASSPGQDFAEAFF. The CDR3 DNA follows: TGCGCCAGCAGCCCCGGACAGGATTTCGCTGAAGCTTTCTTT.